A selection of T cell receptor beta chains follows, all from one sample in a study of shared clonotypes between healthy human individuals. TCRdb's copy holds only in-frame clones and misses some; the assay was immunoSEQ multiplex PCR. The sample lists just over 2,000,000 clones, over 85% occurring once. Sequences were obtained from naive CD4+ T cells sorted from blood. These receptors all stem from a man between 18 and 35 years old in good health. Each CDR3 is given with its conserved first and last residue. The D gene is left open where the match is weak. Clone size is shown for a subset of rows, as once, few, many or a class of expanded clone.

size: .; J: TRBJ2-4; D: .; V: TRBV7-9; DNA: TGTGCCAGCAGCTTAGGAGAAAGGGGATGGGAGAACATTCAGTACTTC; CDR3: CASSLGERGWENIQYF
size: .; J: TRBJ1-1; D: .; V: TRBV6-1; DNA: TGTGCCAGCAGTGAAACTAAGCCCGGAGGGAACACTGAAGCTTTCTTT; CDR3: CASSETKPGGNTEAFF
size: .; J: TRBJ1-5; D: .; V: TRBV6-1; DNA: TGTGCCAGCAGCTACAGTCAGGGTTACCAGCCCCAGCATTTT; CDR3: CASSYSQGYQPQHF
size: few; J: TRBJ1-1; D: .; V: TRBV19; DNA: TGTGCCAGTAGTATCAGGAACACTGAAGCTTTCTTT; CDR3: CASSIRNTEAFF
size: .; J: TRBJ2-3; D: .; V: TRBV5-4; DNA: TGTGCCAGCAGGTCGGGCGGGGATAGCACAGATACGCAGTATTTT; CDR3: CASRSGGDSTDTQYF
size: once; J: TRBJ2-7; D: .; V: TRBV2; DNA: TGTGCCAGCCGGGGCGGCGTCGAGCAGTACTTC; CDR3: CASRGGVEQYF
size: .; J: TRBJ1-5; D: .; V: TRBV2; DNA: TGTGCCAGCAGTGGGAGCAATCAGCCCCAGCATTTT; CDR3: CASSGSNQPQHF
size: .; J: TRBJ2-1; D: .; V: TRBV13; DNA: TGTGCCAGCCGGGGGCTGGGGGAGGACAATGAGCAGTTCTTC; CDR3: CASRGLGEDNEQFF
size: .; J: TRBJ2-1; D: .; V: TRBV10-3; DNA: TGTGCCATCTCCGGAAAGGGTGGGTCCTACAATGAGCAGTTCTTC; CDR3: CAISGKGGSYNEQFF
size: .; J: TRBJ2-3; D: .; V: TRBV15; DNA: TGTGCCACCAGCAGAGTGTTGGCAGATACGCAGTATTTT; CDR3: CATSRVLADTQYF
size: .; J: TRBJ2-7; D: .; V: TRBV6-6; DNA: TGTGCCAGCGGGGCCTACGAGCAGTACTTC; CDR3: CASGAYEQYF
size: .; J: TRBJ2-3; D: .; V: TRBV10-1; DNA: TGCGCCAGCCGAGCTTCGACAGCTACAGATACGCAGTATTTT; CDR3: CASRASTATDTQYF
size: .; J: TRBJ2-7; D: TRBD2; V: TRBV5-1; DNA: TGCGCCAGCGGGGGAGGAGCGGGAGTGCCCGAGCAGTACTTC; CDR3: CASGGGAGVPEQYF
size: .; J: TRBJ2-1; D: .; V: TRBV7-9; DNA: TGTGCCAGCAGCTTAGCGTTGCAGAATGAGCAGTTCTTC; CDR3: CASSLALQNEQFF
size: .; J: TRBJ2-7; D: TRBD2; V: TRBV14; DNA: TGTGCCAGCAGCCAAGGACTAGCGGGCTATTCCTACGAGCAGTACTTC; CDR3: CASSQGLAGYSYEQYF
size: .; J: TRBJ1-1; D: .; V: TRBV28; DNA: TGTGCCAGCAGACGTCAGGGCTGGACTGAAGCTTTCTTT; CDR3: CASRRQGWTEAFF
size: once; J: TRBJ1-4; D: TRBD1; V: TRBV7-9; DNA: TGTGCCAGCAGCTTCCGTCGAGGACAGGGAGTTAATGAAAAACTGTTTTTT; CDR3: CASSFRRGQGVNEKLFF
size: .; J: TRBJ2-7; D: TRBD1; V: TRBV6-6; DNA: TGTGCCAGCAGTTACTCTCGACAGGGTTACGAGCAGTACTTC; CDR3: CASSYSRQGYEQYF
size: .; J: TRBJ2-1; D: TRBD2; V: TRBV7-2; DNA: TGTGCCAGCAGCTTACAGGGGACTAGCGCGGGAGAGCAGTTCTTC; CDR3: CASSLQGTSAGEQFF
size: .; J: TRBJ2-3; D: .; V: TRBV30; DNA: TGTGCCTGGGGGGAGAGCGGGCCCACAGATACGCAGTATTTT; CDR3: CAWGESGPTDTQYF
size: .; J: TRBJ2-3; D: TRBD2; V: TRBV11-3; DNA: TGTGCCAGCAGTCCGGGACTAGCGGTTAACACAGATACGCAGTATTTT; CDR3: CASSPGLAVNTDTQYF
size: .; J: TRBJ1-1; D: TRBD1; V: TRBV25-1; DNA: TGTGCCAGCAGTGGGGGGACAGTGAACATGAACACTGAAGCTTTCTTT; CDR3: CASSGGTVNMNTEAFF
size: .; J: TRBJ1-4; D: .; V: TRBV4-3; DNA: TGCGCCAGCAGCCAAGATTCTTACACTAATGAAAAACTGTTTTTT; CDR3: CASSQDSYTNEKLFF
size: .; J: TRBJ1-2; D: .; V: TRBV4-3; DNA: TGCGCCAGCAGCCAATTAGGTGGAGGCTACACCTTC; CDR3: CASSQLGGGYTF
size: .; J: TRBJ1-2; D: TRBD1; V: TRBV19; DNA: TGTGCCAGTGGGGAGTCAGGGGGCCTCTATGGCTACACCTTC; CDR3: CASGESGGLYGYTF
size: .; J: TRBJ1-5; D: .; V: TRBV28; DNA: TGTGCCAGCAGTTTAATGGGGGCTCGGAATCAGCCCCAGCATTTT; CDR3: CASSLMGARNQPQHF
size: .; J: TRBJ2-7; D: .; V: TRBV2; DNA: TGTGCCAGCAGTGAAGCGTCACAGGCATCCTACGAGCAGTACTTC; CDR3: CASSEASQASYEQYF
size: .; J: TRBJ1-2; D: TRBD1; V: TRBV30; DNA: TGTGCCTGGAGGGGGACAGGGAAGTCCGCGTTTGGCTACACCTTC; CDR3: CAWRGTGKSAFGYTF
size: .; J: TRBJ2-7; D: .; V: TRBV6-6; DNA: TGTGCCAGCGGCCAGGGAAACTACGAGCAGTACTTC; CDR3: CASGQGNYEQYF
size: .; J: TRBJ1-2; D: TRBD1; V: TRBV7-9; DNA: TGTGCCAGCAGCTTAGTTTCACTCGGACAGGGAAACTACACCTTC; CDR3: CASSLVSLGQGNYTF
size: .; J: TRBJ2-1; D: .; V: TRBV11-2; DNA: TGTGCCAGCAGCTTAGACTATGGTAGCGGGGACAGCTCCTACAATGAGCAGTTCTTC; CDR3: CASSLDYGSGDSSYNEQFF
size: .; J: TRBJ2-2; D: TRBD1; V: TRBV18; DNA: TGTGCCAGCTCGGAACAGGGGGCAGCCACCGGGGAGCTGTTTTTT; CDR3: CASSEQGAATGELFF
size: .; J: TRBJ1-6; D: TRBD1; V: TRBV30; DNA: TGTGCCTGGGACAGGGGGGATTCACCCCTCCACTTT; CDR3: CAWDRGDSPLHF
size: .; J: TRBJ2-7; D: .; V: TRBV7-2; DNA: TGTGCCAGCAGCTTCCACCTCGCCGGGGGCGCCTACGAGCAGTACTTC; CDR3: CASSFHLAGGAYEQYF
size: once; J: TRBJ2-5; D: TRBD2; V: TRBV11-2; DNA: TGTGCCAGCAGCCTAGGGACCAGGACTAGCGGAGGAGAGACCCAGTACTTC; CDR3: CASSLGTRTSGGETQYF
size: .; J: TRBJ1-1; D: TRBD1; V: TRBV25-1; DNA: TGTGCCAGCAGTGCCGGGACAGCGAACACTGAAGCTTTCTTT; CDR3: CASSAGTANTEAFF
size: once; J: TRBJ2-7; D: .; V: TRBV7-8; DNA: TGTGCCAGCAGCTTAGCGAGGGGGGGCCTAAGAAACGAGCAGTACTTC; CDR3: CASSLARGGLRNEQYF
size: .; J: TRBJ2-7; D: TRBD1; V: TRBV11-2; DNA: TGTGCCAGCAGCTTGGACAGGGGGGACGAGCAGTACTTC; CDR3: CASSLDRGDEQYF
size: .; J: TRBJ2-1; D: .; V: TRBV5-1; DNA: TGCGCCAGCAGCTTACAAATGCAGGGCTACAATGAGCAGTTCTTC; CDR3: CASSLQMQGYNEQFF
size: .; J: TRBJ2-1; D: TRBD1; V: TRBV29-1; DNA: TGCAGCGTCTCCCGGGACAGGGAGAATGAGCAGTTCTTC; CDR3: CSVSRDRENEQFF
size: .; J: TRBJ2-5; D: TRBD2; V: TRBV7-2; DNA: TGTGCCAGCAGCACAAGACCGGGACTAGGGGAGACCCAGTACTTC; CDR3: CASSTRPGLGETQYF
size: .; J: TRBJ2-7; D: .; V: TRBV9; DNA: TGTGCCAGCAGCCTTAGAGGGGACCCTATGAACTACGAGCAGTACTTC; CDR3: CASSLRGDPMNYEQYF